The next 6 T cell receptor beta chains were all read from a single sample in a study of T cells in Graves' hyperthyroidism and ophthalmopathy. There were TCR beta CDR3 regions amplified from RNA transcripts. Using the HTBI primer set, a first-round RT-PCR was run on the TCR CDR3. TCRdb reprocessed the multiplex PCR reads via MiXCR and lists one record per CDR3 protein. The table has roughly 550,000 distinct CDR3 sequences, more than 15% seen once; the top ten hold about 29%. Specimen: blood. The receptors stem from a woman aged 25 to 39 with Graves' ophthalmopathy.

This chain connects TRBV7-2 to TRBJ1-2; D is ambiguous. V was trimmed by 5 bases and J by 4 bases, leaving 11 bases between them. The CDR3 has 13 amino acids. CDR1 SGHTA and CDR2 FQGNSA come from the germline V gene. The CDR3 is CASSPNRLYGYTF. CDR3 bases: TGTGCCAGCAGCCCGAACCGTCTCTATGGCTACACCTTC.

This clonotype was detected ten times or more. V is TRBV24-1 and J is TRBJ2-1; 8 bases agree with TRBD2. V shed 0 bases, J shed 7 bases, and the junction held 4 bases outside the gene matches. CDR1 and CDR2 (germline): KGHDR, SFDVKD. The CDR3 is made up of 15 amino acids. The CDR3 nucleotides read TGTGCCACCAGTGATTTGCAACTAGCGGTGAATGAGCAGTTCTTC. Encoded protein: CATSDLQLAVNEQFF.

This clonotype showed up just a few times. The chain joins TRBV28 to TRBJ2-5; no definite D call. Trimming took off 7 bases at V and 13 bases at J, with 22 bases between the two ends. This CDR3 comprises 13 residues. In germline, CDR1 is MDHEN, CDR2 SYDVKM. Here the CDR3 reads CASTLGFAAPRYF. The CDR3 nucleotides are TGTGCCAGCACCCTTGGGTTCGCGGCCCCTCGGTACTTC.

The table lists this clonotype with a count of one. The CDR3, as DNA: TGTGCCAGCAGCTCCCTGGGAGAGGTGCGGTGGGAGACCCAGTACTTC. Translating it yields CASSSLGEVRWETQYF. The chain joins TRBV7-8 to TRBJ2-5, with D possibly TRBD2 on 5 matching bases. This CDR3 has 16 amino acids. Per germline, CDR1 SGHVS and CDR2 FQNEAQ. Trimming removed 4 bases from V and 5 bases from J, with 20 bases in between.

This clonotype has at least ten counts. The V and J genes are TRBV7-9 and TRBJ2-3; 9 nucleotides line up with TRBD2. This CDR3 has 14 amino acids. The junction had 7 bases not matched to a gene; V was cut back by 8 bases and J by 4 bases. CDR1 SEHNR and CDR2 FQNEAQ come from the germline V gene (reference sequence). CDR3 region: CASGGRAVPDTQYF. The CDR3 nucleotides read TGTGCCAGCGGCGGGAGGGCCGTGCCAGATACGCAGTATTTT.

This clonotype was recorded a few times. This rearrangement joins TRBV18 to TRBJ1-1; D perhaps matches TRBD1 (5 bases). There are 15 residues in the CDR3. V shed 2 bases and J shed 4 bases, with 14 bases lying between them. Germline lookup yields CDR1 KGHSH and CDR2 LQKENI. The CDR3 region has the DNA TGTGCCAGCTCACCAGACGGACGGGGGGTCACTGAAGCTTTCTTT. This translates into CASSPDGRGVTEAFF.